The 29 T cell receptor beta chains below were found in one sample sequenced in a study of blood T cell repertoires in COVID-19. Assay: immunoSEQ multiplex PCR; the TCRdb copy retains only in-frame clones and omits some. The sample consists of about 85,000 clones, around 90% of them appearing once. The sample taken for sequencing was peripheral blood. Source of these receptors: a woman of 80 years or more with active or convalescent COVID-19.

The CDR3: CASSPRTGVLSQPQHF. DNA for the CDR3: TGTGCCAGCAGCCCCCGGACAGGGGTATTGAGTCAGCCCCAGCATTTT. V gene TRBV7-2 combines with J gene TRBJ1-5; 9 nucleotides line up with TRBD1. CDR1 and CDR2 (germline): SGHTA, FQGNSA. The CDR3 sequence is 16 residues long. V trimming: 5 bases; J trimming: 6 bases; junction bases outside the gene matches: 11.

The CDR3 loop is CASSFGTTAPHEQFF. CDR3 bases: TGCGCCAGCAGCTTTGGGACTACCGCTCCCCATGAGCAGTTCTTC. The V gene is TRBV5-1, the J gene TRBJ2-1; 7 bases are shared with TRBD2. This CDR3 is built from 15 residues. CDR1 SGHRS and CDR2 YFSETQ come from the germline V gene. Trimming took 2 bases from V and 8 from J; bases not matched to a gene: 10.

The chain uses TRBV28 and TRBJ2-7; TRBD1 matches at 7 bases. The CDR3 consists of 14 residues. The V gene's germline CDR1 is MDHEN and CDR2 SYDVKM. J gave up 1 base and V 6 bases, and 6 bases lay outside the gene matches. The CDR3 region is CASRPTGESYEQYF. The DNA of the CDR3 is TGTGCCAGCAGACCAACAGGGGAATCCTACGAGCAGTACTTC.

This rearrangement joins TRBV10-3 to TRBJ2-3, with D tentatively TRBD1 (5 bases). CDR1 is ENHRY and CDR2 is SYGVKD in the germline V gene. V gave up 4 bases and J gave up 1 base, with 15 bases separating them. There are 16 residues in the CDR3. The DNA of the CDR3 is TGTGCCATCAGTGGCCCCAGCGTAGGGGGCACAGATACGCAGTATTTT. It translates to CAISGPSVGGTDTQYF.

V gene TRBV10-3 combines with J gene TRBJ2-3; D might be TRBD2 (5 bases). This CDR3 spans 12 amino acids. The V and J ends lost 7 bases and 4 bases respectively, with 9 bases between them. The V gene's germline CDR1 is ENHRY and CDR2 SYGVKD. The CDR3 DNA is TGTGCCATCAAACGGGATTCAGATACGCAGTATTTT. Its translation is CAIKRDSDTQYF.

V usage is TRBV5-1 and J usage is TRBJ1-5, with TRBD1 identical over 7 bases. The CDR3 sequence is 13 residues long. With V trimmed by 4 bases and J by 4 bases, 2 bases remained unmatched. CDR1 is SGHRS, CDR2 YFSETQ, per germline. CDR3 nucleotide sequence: TGCGCCAGCAGCGCGGGACAGAATCAGCCCCAGCATTTT. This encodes CASSAGQNQPQHF.

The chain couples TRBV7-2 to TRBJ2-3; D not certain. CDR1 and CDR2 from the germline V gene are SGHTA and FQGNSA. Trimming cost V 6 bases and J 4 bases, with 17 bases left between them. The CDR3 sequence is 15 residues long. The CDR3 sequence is CASRQSRQASDTQYF. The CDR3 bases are TGTGCCAGCAGACAAAGTCGCCAGGCTTCAGATACGCAGTATTTT. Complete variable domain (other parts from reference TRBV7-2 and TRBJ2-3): GAGVSQSPSNKVTEKGKDVELRCDPISGHTALYWYRQSLGQGLEFLIYFQGNSAPDKSGLPSDRFSAERTGGSVSTLTIQRTQQEDSAVYLCASRQSRQASDTQYFGPGTRLTVL.

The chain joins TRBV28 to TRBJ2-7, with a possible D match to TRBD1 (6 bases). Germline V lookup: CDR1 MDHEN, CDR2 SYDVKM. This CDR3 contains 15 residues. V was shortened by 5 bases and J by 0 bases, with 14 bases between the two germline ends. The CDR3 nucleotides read TGTGCCAGCAGTCCGGGACACCTCAGCTCCTACGAGCAGTACTTC. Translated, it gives CASSPGHLSSYEQYF. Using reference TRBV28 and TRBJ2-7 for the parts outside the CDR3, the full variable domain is DVKVTQSSRYLVKRTGEKVFLECVQDMDHENMFWYRQDPGLGLRLIYFSYDVKMKEKGDIPEGYSVSREKKERFSLILESASTNQTSMYLCASSPGHLSSYEQYFGPGTRLTVT.

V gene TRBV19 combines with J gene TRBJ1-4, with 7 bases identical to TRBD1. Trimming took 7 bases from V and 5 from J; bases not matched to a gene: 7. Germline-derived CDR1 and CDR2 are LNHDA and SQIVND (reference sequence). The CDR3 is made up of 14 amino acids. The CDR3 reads CASTPDRENEKLFF. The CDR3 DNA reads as TGTGCCAGTACTCCCGACAGGGAGAATGAAAAACTGTTTTTT.

The CDR3 sequence: CASSSQGQGSLSSSYTF. The CDR3 nucleotides are TGTGCCAGCAGCAGTCAGGGACAGGGGTCCCTCTCATCTAGCTACACCTTC. This chain connects TRBV27 to TRBJ1-2, with TRBD1 identical over 10 bases. Germline V gives CDR1 MNHEY, CDR2 SMNVEV (reference sequence). The CDR3 has 17 residues. V was pared by 6 bases and J by 9 bases, with 19 bases of the junction left unmatched.

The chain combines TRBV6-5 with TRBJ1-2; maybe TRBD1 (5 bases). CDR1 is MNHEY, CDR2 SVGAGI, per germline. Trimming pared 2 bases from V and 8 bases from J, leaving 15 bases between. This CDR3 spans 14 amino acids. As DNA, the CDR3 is TGTGCCAGCAGTTACGATCTGGTTCAGGGAGGCTACACCTTC. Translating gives CASSYDLVQGGYTF.

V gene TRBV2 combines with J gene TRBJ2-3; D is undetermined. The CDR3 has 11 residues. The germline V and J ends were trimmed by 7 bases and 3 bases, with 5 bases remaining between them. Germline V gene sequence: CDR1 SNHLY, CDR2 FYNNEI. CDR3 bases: TGTGCCAGCACGAGGACAGATACGCAGTATTTT. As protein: CASTRTDTQYF.

CDR3 protein: CASSLWAGLGAEAFF. The CDR3 DNA follows: TGCGCCAGCAGCCTGTGGGCAGGGCTAGGAGCTGAAGCTTTCTTT. V usage is TRBV5-1 and J usage is TRBJ1-1, with D perhaps matching TRBD1 (5 bases). The CDR3 runs to 15 residues. CDR1 and CDR2 (germline): SGHRS, YFSETQ. V lost 4 bases and J 6 bases, leaving 19 bases between the germline ends.

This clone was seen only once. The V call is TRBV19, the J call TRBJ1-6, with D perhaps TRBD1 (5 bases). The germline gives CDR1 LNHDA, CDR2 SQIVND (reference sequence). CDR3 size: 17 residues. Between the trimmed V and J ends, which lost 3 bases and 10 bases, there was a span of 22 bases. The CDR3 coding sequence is TGTGCCAGTAGTATTAGAGGAGGGCAGGGATTGAACTCACCCCTCCACTTT. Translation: CASSIRGGQGLNSPLHF.

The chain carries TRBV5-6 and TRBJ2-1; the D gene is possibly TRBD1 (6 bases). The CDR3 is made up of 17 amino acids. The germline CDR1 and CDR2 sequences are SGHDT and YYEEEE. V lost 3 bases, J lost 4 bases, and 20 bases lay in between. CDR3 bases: TGTGCCAGCAGCTCGAACGGGGTTGGGACAACTTACAATGAGCAGTTCTTC. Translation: CASSSNGVGTTYNEQFF.

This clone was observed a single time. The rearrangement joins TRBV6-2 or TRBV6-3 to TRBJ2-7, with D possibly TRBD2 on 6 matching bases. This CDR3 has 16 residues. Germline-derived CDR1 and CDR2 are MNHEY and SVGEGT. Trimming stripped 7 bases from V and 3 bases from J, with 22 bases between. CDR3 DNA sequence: TGTGCCAGCACCCCCCATAGCCGGAGGGCTTTCTACGAGCAGTACTTC. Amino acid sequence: CASTPHSRRAFYEQYF.

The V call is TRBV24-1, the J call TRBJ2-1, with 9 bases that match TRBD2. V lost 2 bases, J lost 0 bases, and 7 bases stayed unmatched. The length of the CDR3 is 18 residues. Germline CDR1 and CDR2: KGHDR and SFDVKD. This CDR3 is CATSDSSGRPSSYNEQFF. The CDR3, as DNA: TGTGCCACCAGTGATTCGAGCGGGAGGCCGAGCTCCTACAATGAGCAGTTCTTC.

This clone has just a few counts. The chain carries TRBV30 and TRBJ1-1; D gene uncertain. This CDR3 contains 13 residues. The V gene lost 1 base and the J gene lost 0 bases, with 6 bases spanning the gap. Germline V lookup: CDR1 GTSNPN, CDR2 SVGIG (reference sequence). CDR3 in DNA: TGTGCCTGGAGTGCAGGAATGAACACTGAAGCTTTCTTT. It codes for CAWSAGMNTEAFF.

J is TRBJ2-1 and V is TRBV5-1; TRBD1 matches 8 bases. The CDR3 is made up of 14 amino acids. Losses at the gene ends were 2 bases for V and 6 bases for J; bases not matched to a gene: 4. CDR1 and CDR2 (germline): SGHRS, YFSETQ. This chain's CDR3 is CASSLRQGSNEQFF. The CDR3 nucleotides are TGCGCCAGCAGCTTAAGACAGGGGAGCAATGAGCAGTTCTTC. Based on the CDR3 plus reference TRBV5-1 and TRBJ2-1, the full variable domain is KAGVTQTPRYLIKTRGQQVTLSCSPISGHRSVSWYQQTPGQGLQFLFEYFSETQRNKGNFPGRFSGRQFSNSRSEMNVSTLELGDSALYLCASSLRQGSNEQFFGPGTRLTVL.

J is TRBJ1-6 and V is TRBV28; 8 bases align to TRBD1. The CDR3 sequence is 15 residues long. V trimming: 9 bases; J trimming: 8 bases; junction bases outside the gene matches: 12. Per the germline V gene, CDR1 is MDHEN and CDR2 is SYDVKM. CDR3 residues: CASTIITGGYSPLHF. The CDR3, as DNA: TGTGCCAGTACGATTATTACAGGGGGTTATTCACCCCTCCACTTT.

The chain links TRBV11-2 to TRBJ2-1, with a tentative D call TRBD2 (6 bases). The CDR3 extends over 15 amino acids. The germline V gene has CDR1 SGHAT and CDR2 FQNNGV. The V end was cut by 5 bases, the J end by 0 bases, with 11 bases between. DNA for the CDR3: TGTGCCAGCAGCCGAGTCGGGAGCTCCTACAATGAGCAGTTCTTC. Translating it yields CASSRVGSSYNEQFF.

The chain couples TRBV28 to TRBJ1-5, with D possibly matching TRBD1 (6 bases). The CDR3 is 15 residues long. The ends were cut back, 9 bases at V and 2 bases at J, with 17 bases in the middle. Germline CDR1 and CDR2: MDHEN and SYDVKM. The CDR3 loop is CASEKQGRGNQPQHF. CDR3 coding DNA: TGTGCCAGTGAAAAACAGGGAAGGGGCAATCAGCCCCAGCATTTT.

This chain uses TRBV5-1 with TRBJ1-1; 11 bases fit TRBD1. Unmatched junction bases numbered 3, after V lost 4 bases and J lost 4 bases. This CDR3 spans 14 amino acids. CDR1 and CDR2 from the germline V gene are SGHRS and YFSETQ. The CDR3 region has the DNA TGCGCCAGCAGCGCGGGACAGGGGGTCACTGAAGCTTTCTTT. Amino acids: CASSAGQGVTEAFF.

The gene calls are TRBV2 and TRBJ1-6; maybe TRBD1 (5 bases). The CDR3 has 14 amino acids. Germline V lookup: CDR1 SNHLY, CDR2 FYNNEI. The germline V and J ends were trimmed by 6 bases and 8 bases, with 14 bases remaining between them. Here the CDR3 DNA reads TGTGCCAGCAGCGGGGGTGCCACCCATTCACCCCTCCACTTT. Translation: CASSGGATHSPLHF.

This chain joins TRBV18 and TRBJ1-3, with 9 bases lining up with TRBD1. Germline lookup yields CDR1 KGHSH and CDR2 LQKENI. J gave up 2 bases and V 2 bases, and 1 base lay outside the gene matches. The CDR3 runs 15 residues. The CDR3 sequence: CASSPRQGAGNTIYF. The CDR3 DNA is TGTGCCAGCTCACCAAGACAGGGGGCTGGAAACACCATATATTTT.

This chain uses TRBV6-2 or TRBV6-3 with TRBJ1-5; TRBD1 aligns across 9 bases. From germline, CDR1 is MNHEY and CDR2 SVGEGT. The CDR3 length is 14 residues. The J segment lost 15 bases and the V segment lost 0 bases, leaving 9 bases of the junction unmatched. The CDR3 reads CASSYSGTGRVAHF. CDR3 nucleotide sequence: TGTGCCAGCAGTTACTCCGGGACAGGGAGGGTCGCGCATTTT.

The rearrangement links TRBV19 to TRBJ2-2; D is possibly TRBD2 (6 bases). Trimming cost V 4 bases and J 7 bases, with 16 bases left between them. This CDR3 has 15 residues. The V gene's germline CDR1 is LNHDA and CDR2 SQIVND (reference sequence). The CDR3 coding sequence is TGTGCCAGTAGTAGGGGCGGGATTATTGTCGGGGAGCTGTTTTTT. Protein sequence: CASSRGGIIVGELFF.

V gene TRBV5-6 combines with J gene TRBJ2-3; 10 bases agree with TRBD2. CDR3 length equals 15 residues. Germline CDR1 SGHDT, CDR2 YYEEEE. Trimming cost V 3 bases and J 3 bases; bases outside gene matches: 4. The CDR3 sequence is CASSSTSGETDTQYF. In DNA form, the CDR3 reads TGTGCCAGCAGCTCAACTAGCGGGGAAACAGATACGCAGTATTTT.

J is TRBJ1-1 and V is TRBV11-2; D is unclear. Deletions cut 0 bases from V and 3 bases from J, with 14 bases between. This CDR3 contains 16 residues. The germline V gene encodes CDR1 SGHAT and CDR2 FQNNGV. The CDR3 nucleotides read TGTGCCAGCAGCTTAGATTCCGGGTCGGTGGACACTGAAGCTTTCTTT. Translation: CASSLDSGSVDTEAFF.